The T cell receptor (beta chain) described here comes from a study of T cell changes during pregnancy in multiple sclerosis. TCRdb's table, derived via immunoSEQ multiplex PCR, lists solely in-frame clones and lacks some. The sample contains roughly 62,000 clones, approximately 90% of which appear only once. This CDR3 region has 15 residues. The V and J ends lost 3 bases and 2 bases respectively, with 11 bases between them. Germline V gene lookup returns CDR1 LNHDA and CDR2 SQIVND (reference sequence). The V gene is TRBV19, the J gene TRBJ1-5; D ambiguous. The clonotype originates from a female donor with multiple sclerosis, enrolled in a pregnancy study. The material was peripheral blood, obtained in the first trimester of pregnancy. CDR3 in DNA: TGTGCCAGTAGTATCTATAAGGGAGGCAATCAGCCCCAGCATTTT. Encoded protein: CASSIYKGGNQPQHF.